The 11 T cell receptor beta chains listed next were all sequenced from one sample in a study of breast tumors, draining lymph nodes, adjacent tissues. Samples came from axillary lymph nodes draining the breast cancer. TCRdb reanalysed the multiplex PCR reads using MiXCR and keeps one entry per CDR3 protein. The profile covers approximately 150,000 distinct CDR3 sequences, with 30% to 35% appearing a single time and around 2.5% taken by the ten largest. The sequenced sample consisted of axillary lymph node tissue. These receptors were collected from a female donor with breast cancer. Some clones in this sample may be carry-over from other donors' samples.

This clonotype was counted at least ten times. The chain employs TRBV12-3 or TRBV12-4 and TRBJ2-5, with D unclear. Trimming cost V 3 bases and J 4 bases, with 12 bases left between them. CDR3 length: 14 amino acids. The CDR3 DNA follows: TGTGCCAGCAGTTTCGCCTCCGCAGGAGAGACCCAGTACTTC. Translated: CASSFASAGETQYF.

Ten or more counts support this clonotype. The CDR3 DNA reads TGCGCCAGCAGCTTGGCTCCCAACGGGGCCCAAAACATTCAGTACTTC. Its translation: CASSLAPNGAQNIQYF. This chain joins TRBV5-1 and TRBJ2-4; D might be TRBD1 or TRBD2, each matching 5 bases. This CDR3 region has 16 residues. V lost 0 bases, J lost 5 bases, and 15 bases lay in between. CDR1 and CDR2 (germline): SGHRS, YFSETQ.

With regard to this clonotype: This CDR3 is missing its conserved last phenylalanine or tryptophan, likely due to a read error. The rearrangement uses TRBV2 and TRBJ2-3; tentative D call: TRBD2 (6 bases). The germline V and J ends were trimmed by 3 bases and 0 bases, with 13 bases remaining between them. CDR3 length: 16 residues. Germline V gene data show CDR1 as SNHLY and CDR2 as FYNNEI. The CDR3 loop is CASSELSGGSTDTQYI. The CDR3 coding sequence is TGTGCCAGCAGTGAGCTTAGCGGCGGCAGCACAGATACGCAGTATATC.

Regarding this clonotype: The junction departs from germline at one end; a sequencing error may be responsible. The chain uses TRBV10-3 and TRBJ2-5; D is perhaps TRBD1 (6 bases). CDR3 length: 16 residues. Germline V gene data show CDR1 as ENHRY and CDR2 as SYGVKD. For the CDR3, the DNA is TGTGCCATCAGTGAGTCGACCGCAGGGGTGGGAAAGACCCAGCACTTC. Its translation is CAISESTAGVGKTQHF.

The V call is TRBV12-5, the J call TRBJ2-2, with 12 bases that match TRBD2. The germline V gene encodes CDR1 LGHNT and CDR2 FRNRAP. CDR3 size: 15 residues. V lost 6 bases and J lost 3; bases outside the gene matches: 2. The CDR3 protein is CASGLAGGYTGELFF. The CDR3 region has the DNA TGTGCTAGTGGACTAGCGGGGGGTTACACCGGGGAGCTGTTTTTT.

This clonotype was recorded at least ten times. V and J are TRBV6-2 or TRBV6-3 and TRBJ2-3; no clear D. The V end lost 0 bases, the J end lost 4 bases, and 5 bases lay between the germline ends. This CDR3 has 13 amino acids. Germline V gene data show CDR1 as MNHEY and CDR2 as SVGEGT. In DNA, the CDR3 is TGTGCCAGCAGTTACTCAGGGTCAGATACGCAGTATTTT. Protein sequence: CASSYSGSDTQYF.

The V gene is TRBV6-5, the J gene TRBJ2-6, with D perhaps matching TRBD2 (5 bases). The length of the CDR3 is 16 residues. The ends were cut back, 5 bases at V and 0 bases at J, with 11 bases in the middle. Germline V gene lookup returns CDR1 MNHEY and CDR2 SVGAGI. CDR3 amino acids: CASSHGKSSGANVLTF. CDR3 sequence (DNA): TGTGCCAGCAGTCACGGGAAAAGCTCTGGGGCCAACGTCCTGACTTTC.

This clonotype was seen many times. The J gene is TRBJ1-3, the V gene TRBV7-2; tentative D call: TRBD1 (5 bases). CDR3 size: 17 residues. Trimming left V 5 bases short and J 2 bases short, with 19 bases between. The germline V gene encodes CDR1 SGHTA and CDR2 FQGNSA. As DNA, the CDR3 is TGTGCCAGCAGCCCCCGACAGTCCATAAGCCCTGGAAACACCATATATTTT. Translation: CASSPRQSISPGNTIYF. Full variable domain (rest looked up from reference TRBV7-2 and TRBJ1-3): GAGVSQSPSNKVTEKGKDVELRCDPISGHTALYWYRQSLGQGLEFLIYFQGNSAPDKSGLPSDRFSAERTGGSVSTLTIQRTQQEDSAVYLCASSPRQSISPGNTIYFGEGSWLTVV.

The sample holds many counts of this clonotype. This chain links TRBV5-5 with TRBJ1-2, with D possibly being TRBD1 (6 bases). The CDR3 is made up of 15 amino acids. The V and J ends lost 1 base and 5 bases respectively, with 15 bases between them. CDR1 SGHKS and CDR2 YYEKEE come from the germline V gene (reference sequence). The CDR3 loop is CASSLNQGLSYGYTF. The CDR3 DNA follows: TGTGCCAGCAGCTTGAATCAGGGGCTAAGTTATGGCTACACCTTC.

This clonotype was recorded many times. This chain links TRBV7-8 with TRBJ2-5; TRBD1 matches at 8 bases. Germline loops: CDR1 SGHVS, CDR2 FQNEAQ. The CDR3 is 15 residues long. Germline trimming cut 5 bases from V and 1 base from J; bases unmatched to any gene: 6. This chain's CDR3 is CASSTRDRSQETQYF. In DNA form, the CDR3 reads TGTGCCAGCAGCACAAGGGACAGGAGCCAAGAGACCCAGTACTTC. The complete variable domain, with remaining parts taken from reference TRBV7-8 and TRBJ2-5, reads GAGVSQSPRYKVAKRGQDVALRCDPISGHVSLFWYQQALGQGPEFLTYFQNEAQLDKSGLPSDRFFAERPEGSVSTLKIQRTQQEDSAVYLCASSTRDRSQETQYFGPGTRLLVL.

At least ten counts were recorded for this clonotype. The chain has TRBV6-6 and TRBJ2-2; D remains unclear. The CDR3 is made up of 19 amino acids. V shed 2 bases and J shed 6 bases, with 25 bases lying between them. Germline CDR1 is MNHNY and CDR2 is SVGAGI (reference sequence). This CDR3 is CASSYVYDPSAKGSGELFF. The CDR3 DNA is TGTGCCAGCAGTTACGTGTACGACCCAAGCGCCAAAGGATCCGGGGAGCTGTTTTTT.